One sample yielded the 19 T cell receptor beta chains listed below, sequenced in a study of cytomegalovirus exposure and HLA in healthy donors. PCR involved 60 Vbeta and 13 Jbeta primers. The repertoire was sequenced with immunoSEQ multiplex PCR; TCRdb's copy has only in-frame clones and lacks some. Of 150,000 to 200,000 clones in the sample, more than 80% were seen once. Sequencing input: PBMCs. The receptors come from a woman between 50 and 59 years old in good health and CMV-seropositive.

The chain uses TRBV6-5 and TRBJ1-4; TRBD1 agrees at 8 bases. Per germline, CDR1 MNHEY and CDR2 SVGAGI. This CDR3 region has 14 residues. The trim removed 6 bases at V and 5 bases at J, leaving 5 bases unmatched. CDR3 amino acids: CASSRTGLNEKLFF. CDR3 bases: TGTGCCAGCAGCAGGACAGGGTTGAATGAAAAACTGTTTTTT.

The chain links TRBV5-1 to TRBJ2-7; no clear D. This CDR3 comprises 12 residues. Trimming removed 1 base at V and 2 bases at J, with 4 bases between. Germline CDR1 SGHRS, CDR2 YFSETQ. DNA of the CDR3: TGCGCCAGCAGCTTGAGCCCCTACGAGCAGTACTTC. Protein sequence: CASSLSPYEQYF.

This clone was counted between two and nine times. The rearrangement joins TRBV11-2 to TRBJ1-1; D gene ambiguous. The germline V gene encodes CDR1 SGHAT and CDR2 FQNNGV. V was cut by 0 bases and J by 0 bases, with 2 bases left in between. This CDR3 comprises 13 residues. The CDR3, as DNA: TGTGCCAGCAGCTTAGATATGAACACTGAAGCTTTCTTT. It translates to CASSLDMNTEAFF.

The J gene is TRBJ1-6, the V gene TRBV2, with 7 nucleotides matching TRBD1. V was pared by 6 bases and J by 10 bases, with 6 bases of the junction left unmatched. This CDR3 has 13 residues. CDR1 is SNHLY and CDR2 is FYNNEI in the germline V gene. CDR3 nucleotide sequence: TGTGCCAGCAGGAAAGACAGGGTCTCACCCCTCCACTTT. Translation: CASRKDRVSPLHF.

This CDR3 is CASSQQGGETEAFF. CDR3 DNA: TGTGCCAGCAGCCAACAGGGTGGAGAAACTGAAGCTTTCTTT. The rearrangement joins TRBV4-2 to TRBJ1-1; tentative D call: TRBD1 (5 bases). This CDR3 is 14 amino acids long. V shed 2 bases and J shed 5 bases, with 12 bases lying between them. Per germline, CDR1 LGHNA and CDR2 YNFKEQ.

In this sample, this clone turned up once. This chain uses TRBV5-4 with TRBJ1-1, with TRBD1 as a possible D gene (6 bases). Germline V gene lookup returns CDR1 SGHNT and CDR2 YYREEE (reference sequence). Trimming removed 1 base at V and 1 base at J, with 11 bases between. The CDR3 is 15 residues long. CDR3 sequence: CASSLQGGENTEAFF. The CDR3 nucleotides read TGTGCCAGCAGCTTGCAAGGGGGGGAGAACACTGAAGCTTTCTTT.

V gene TRBV6-1 combines with J gene TRBJ2-1, with 7 bases identical to TRBD1. There are 15 residues in the CDR3. Trimming cost V 0 bases and J 7 bases; bases outside gene matches: 6. Germline V CDR1 and CDR2: MNHNS, SASEGT. The CDR3 region is CASSEATTGWNEQFF. The DNA of the CDR3 is TGTGCCAGCAGTGAAGCGACGACAGGGTGGAATGAGCAGTTCTTC.

V is TRBV10-3 and J is TRBJ2-4, with 8 nucleotides matching TRBD2. Germline V CDR1 and CDR2: ENHRY, SYGVKD. The CDR3 extends over 15 amino acids. J gave up 3 bases and V 9 bases, and 10 bases lay outside the gene matches. CDR3 protein: CAMVSAGGNKNIQYF. CDR3 in DNA: TGTGCCATGGTTTCGGCGGGGGGCAACAAAAACATTCAGTACTTC.

The V call is TRBV4-3, the J call TRBJ1-2; no definite D call. The CDR3 is 14 amino acids. Trimming removed 2 bases from V and 8 bases from J, with 15 bases in between. Per the germline V gene, CDR1 is LGHNA and CDR2 is YSLEER. The CDR3 DNA sequence: TGCGCCAGCAGCCAACTTACTGGGTCCGGGGGCTACACCTTC. Encoded protein: CASSQLTGSGGYTF.

Comments on this clone: Compared with germline, one end of the junction differs, possibly owing to a read error. The rearrangement joins TRBV7-9 to TRBJ2-1; 9 positions agree with TRBD2. The CDR3 runs to 17 residues. Germline V CDR1 and CDR2: SEHNR, FQNEAQ (reference sequence). The CDR3 protein is CSSSRGSGGRSYNEQFF. The CDR3, as DNA: TGTTCCAGCAGCCGAGGGAGCGGGGGGCGCTCCTACAATGAGCAGTTCTTC.

The genes are TRBV5-6 and TRBJ1-5, with 8 positions matching TRBD1. CDR3 length: 12 residues. Trimming took 4 bases from V and 7 from J; bases not matched to a gene: 1. Germline CDR1 is SGHDT and CDR2 is YYEEEE. CDR3 residues: CASSTGGQPQHF. The DNA for the CDR3 is TGTGCCAGCAGCACAGGGGGGCAGCCCCAGCATTTT. The entire variable domain, with the rest obtained from reference TRBV5-6 and TRBJ1-5, is as follows: DAGVTQSPTHLIKTRGQQVTLRCSPKSGHDTVSWYQQALGQGPQFIFQYYEEEERQRGNFPDRFSGHQFPNYSSELNVNALLLGDSALYLCASSTGGQPQHFGDGTRLSIL.

In DNA form, the CDR3 reads TGTGCCAGCAGCTTGGAACTAGCCGGCACCGGGGAGCTGTTTTTT. Residues: CASSLELAGTGELFF. The V and J genes are TRBV5-4 and TRBJ2-2; TRBD2 might be the D (6 bases). This CDR3 is built from 15 residues. V was pared by 0 bases and J by 4 bases, with 10 bases between. Germline assignment: CDR1 SGHNT and CDR2 YYREEE (reference sequence).

V is TRBV2 and J is TRBJ1-5, with TRBD1 as a possible D gene (5 bases). The length of the CDR3 is 14 residues. The germline gives CDR1 SNHLY, CDR2 FYNNEI. V was clipped by 7 bases and J by 1 base, with 11 bases between them. In DNA, the CDR3 is TGTGCCAGCAAGTCTCAGGGAAGCAATCAGCCCCAGCATTTT. This encodes CASKSQGSNQPQHF. Complete variable domain (other parts from reference TRBV2 and TRBJ1-5): EPEVTQTPSHQVTQMGQEVILRCVPISNHLYFYWYRQILGQKVEFLVSFYNNEISEKSEIFDDQFSVERPDGSNFTLKIRSTKLEDSAMYFCASKSQGSNQPQHFGDGTRLSIL.

In this sample, this clone turned up once. The chain recombines TRBV25-1 with TRBJ2-1, with D tentatively TRBD2 (6 bases). CDR3 length: 15 amino acids. With 2 bases removed from V and 0 bases from J, the gap between germline ends came to 8 bases. CDR1 MGHDK and CDR2 SYGVNS come from the germline V gene. The CDR3 protein is CASSEPGSSYNEQFF. As DNA, the CDR3 is TGTGCCAGCAGTGAACCCGGGAGCTCCTACAATGAGCAGTTCTTC. The variable domain in full, with the rest retrieved from reference TRBV25-1 and TRBJ2-1, is EADIYQTPRYLVIGTGKKITLECSQTMGHDKMYWYQQDPGMELHLIHYSYGVNSTEKGDLSSESTVSRIRTEHFPLTLESARPSHTSQYLCASSEPGSSYNEQFFGPGTRLTVL.

This clone occurred once. The chain combines TRBV5-6 with TRBJ1-3, with a possible D match to TRBD1 (5 bases). The V end was cut by 7 bases, the J end by 2 bases, with 10 bases between. This CDR3 is built from 13 residues. CDR1 is SGHDT, CDR2 YYEEEE, per germline. The DNA for the CDR3 is TGTGCCAGCCGGCAGGGCGCTGGAAACACCATATATTTT. Its protein is CASRQGAGNTIYF. Using reference TRBV5-6 and TRBJ1-3 for the parts outside the CDR3, the full variable domain is DAGVTQSPTHLIKTRGQQVTLRCSPKSGHDTVSWYQQALGQGPQFIFQYYEEEERQRGNFPDRFSGHQFPNYSSELNVNALLLGDSALYLCASRQGAGNTIYFGEGSWLTVV.

The V and J genes are TRBV7-2 and TRBJ2-3, with 11 bases identical to TRBD2. CDR3 length equals 17 residues. CDR1 and CDR2 from the germline V gene are SGHTA and FQGNSA. V lost 1 base and J lost 1; bases outside the gene matches: 4. CDR3 bases: TGTGCCAGCAGCTTAGTCGGACTAGCGGGCTGCACAGATACGCAGTATTTT. This encodes CASSLVGLAGCTDTQYF.

V and J are TRBV6-5 and TRBJ1-5; D gene unclear. The CDR3 covers 13 residues. Germline CDR1 MNHEY, CDR2 SVGAGI. V gave up 5 bases and J gave up 6 bases, with 11 bases separating them. CDR3 in DNA: TGTGCCAGCAGTGAAGCAACCTTTCAGCCCCAGCATTTT. Amino acid sequence: CASSEATFQPQHF.

CDR3 residues: CASSITRDYSPLHF. CDR3 DNA sequence: TGTGCCAGTAGTATCACCAGGGATTATTCACCCCTCCACTTT. The chain links TRBV19 to TRBJ1-6, with D possibly being TRBD1 (5 bases). The germline gives CDR1 LNHDA, CDR2 SQIVND (reference sequence). The CDR3 sequence is 14 residues long. V was pared by 3 bases and J by 8 bases, with 11 bases between.

The chain employs TRBV2 and TRBJ1-1, with a possible D match to TRBD1 (5 bases). The germline CDR1 and CDR2 sequences are SNHLY and FYNNEI. The ends were cut back, 6 bases at V and 1 base at J, with 9 bases in the middle. CDR3 length equals 13 residues. The DNA for the CDR3 is TGTGCCAGCAGCAGGGTGTCGAACACTGAAGCTTTCTTT. This gives the protein CASSRVSNTEAFF.